Presented here are 26 T cell receptor beta chains from one specimen sequenced in a study of T cell responses to AZD1222 COVID-19 vaccine (dated by TCRdb to about 2021). The time point label here, explained by the study, means: about 28 days (+/-7) after the second vaccine dose. The library was obtained by the immunoSEQ multiplex PCR assay. TCRdb obtained this table from immuneACCESS and retained in-frame rearrangements with V and J assigned. These tables miss some clones; where compared with another copy, unresolved V genes account for less than half of the shortfall, and the remainder is unexplained. The sample has 150,000 to 200,000 clones on record, 70% to 90% of them singletons. Jointly, the top ten make up 9.5% to 13% of the sample. The sequencing here drew on peripheral blood, taken 28 days after the second AZD1222 dose. The receptors stem from an adult who received the AZD1222 COVID-19 vaccine.

The gene calls are TRBV12-3 or TRBV12-4 and TRBJ1-2; weak D call: TRBD1 (5 bases). This CDR3 is built from 12 residues. Trimming stripped 1 base from V and 7 bases from J, with 7 bases between. The CDR3 region has the DNA TGTGCCAGCAGTTTAGTCGGGGGTGGCTACACCTTC. It codes for CASSLVGGGYTF.

With respect to this clone: Within the sample, other DNA sequences also encode this same CDR3. The chain combines TRBV27 with TRBJ1-4, with D unresolved. Germline V gene lookup returns CDR1 MNHEY and CDR2 SMNVEV (reference sequence). The V and J ends lost 5 bases and 5 bases respectively, with 9 bases between them. The CDR3 extends over 13 amino acids. The chain's CDR3 is CASSLERNEKLFF. The CDR3 DNA is TGTGCCAGCAGTCTTGAGAGAAATGAAAAACTGTTTTTT.

The chain employs TRBV28 and TRBJ1-3; a weak D match, TRBD1 (5 bases). Germline CDR1 MDHEN, CDR2 SYDVKM. Trimming stripped 5 bases from V and 1 base from J, with 9 bases between. This CDR3 comprises 14 residues. The CDR3 is CASSRGASGNTIYF. The CDR3 DNA follows: TGTGCCAGCAGTAGAGGGGCTTCTGGAAACACCATATATTTT.

This clone was observed once. This chain joins TRBV25-1 and TRBJ1-2; tentative D call: TRBD1 (6 bases). Germline CDR1 reads MGHDK; CDR2 reads SYGVNS. CDR3 size: 15 residues. V dropped 4 bases and J dropped 3 bases, with 15 bases sitting between them. The DNA of the CDR3 is TGTGCCAGCAGTGGGCTCAGGGGAGGGCACTATGGCTACACCTTC. Protein sequence: CASSGLRGGHYGYTF.

This clone has just one count. The rearrangement joins TRBV19 to TRBJ1-5, with D tentatively TRBD1 (5 bases). Germline assignment: CDR1 LNHDA and CDR2 SQIVND (reference sequence). The CDR3 loop spans 14 amino acids. Trimming pared 10 bases from V and 5 bases from J, leaving 18 bases between. Here the CDR3 reads CATMGDGGHQPQHF. CDR3 coding DNA: TGTGCCACCATGGGGGACGGAGGGCATCAGCCCCAGCATTTT.

The CDR3 loop is CASTTRDRIYEQYF. CDR3 DNA: TGTGCCAGCACCACCCGGGACAGGATCTACGAGCAGTACTTC. The V gene is TRBV6-6, the J gene TRBJ2-7; TRBD1 aligns across 8 bases. This CDR3 has 14 amino acids. Per the germline V gene, CDR1 is MNHNY and CDR2 is SVGAGI (reference sequence). V gave up 7 bases and J gave up 3 bases; unmatched junction bases: 8.

The genes are TRBV7-2 and TRBJ2-3; 8 bases are shared with TRBD2. J gave up 2 bases and V 0 bases, and 1 base lay outside the gene matches. CDR3 size: 15 residues. Germline assignment: CDR1 SGHTA and CDR2 FQGNSA. CDR3 residues: CASSLASGVTDTQYF. CDR3 nucleotides: TGTGCCAGCAGCTTAGCTAGCGGGGTCACAGATACGCAGTATTTT.

The rearrangement links TRBV6-2 or TRBV6-3 to TRBJ2-7, with 7 bases that match TRBD1. Germline V gene lookup returns CDR1 MNHEY and CDR2 SVGEGT. The V gene end was trimmed by 2 bases and the J gene end by 3 bases; junction bases not matched to a gene: 13. The CDR3 is 17 amino acids. The CDR3 sequence: CASSYLNTGVGIYEQYF. CDR3 nucleotide sequence: TGTGCCAGCAGTTACCTTAATACAGGGGTTGGGATCTACGAGCAGTACTTC.

V usage is TRBV6-5 and J usage is TRBJ1-6; TRBD1 aligns across 10 bases. Losses at the gene ends were 8 bases for V and 7 bases for J; bases not matched to a gene: 5. The CDR3 length is 14 residues. Germline V CDR1 and CDR2: MNHEY, SVGAGI. The CDR3 coding sequence is TGTGCCAGCCGGACAGGGGGGTTGAATTCACCCCTCCACTTT. It translates to CASRTGGLNSPLHF.

In its sample, this clone was seen a few times. This chain links TRBV9 with TRBJ1-1; D is unclear. Germline-derived CDR1 and CDR2 are SGDLS and YYNGEE. Trimming removed 0 bases at V and 0 bases at J, with 9 bases between. CDR3 size: 15 residues. This CDR3 reads CASSVGGVLNTEAFF. The CDR3 DNA reads as TGTGCCAGCAGCGTAGGCGGAGTTTTGAACACTGAAGCTTTCTTT.

This clone was seen a single time. The chain links TRBV30 to TRBJ2-6; D is perhaps TRBD1 or TRBD2 (5 bases each). There are 15 residues in the CDR3. Germline CDR1 is GTSNPN and CDR2 is SVGIG (reference sequence). The V and J ends lost 6 bases and 0 bases respectively, with 12 bases between them. The CDR3 loop is CACRDLRSGANVLTF. CDR3 nucleotide sequence: TGTGCCTGCCGGGACCTCCGCTCTGGGGCCAACGTCCTGACTTTC.

The V gene is TRBV7-3, the J gene TRBJ2-3; D is perhaps TRBD1 (5 bases). The CDR3 contains 16 residues. The ends were cut back, 1 base at V and 4 bases at J, with 15 bases in the middle. Germline V gives CDR1 SGHTA, CDR2 FQGTGA. CDR3 sequence: CASSLKGPTGSDTQYF. CDR3 coding DNA: TGTGCCAGCAGCTTAAAGGGTCCCACAGGATCAGATACGCAGTATTTT.

This rearrangement joins TRBV3-1 (or the pseudogene TRBV3-2) to TRBJ2-4, with TRBD1 matching 7 bases. J lost 3 bases, V lost 0 bases, and 14 bases had no gene match. Germline assignment: CDR1 LGHDT and CDR2 YNNKEL (reference sequence). This CDR3 region has 19 residues. CDR3: CASSQDPTGIQLGKNIQYF. In DNA, the CDR3 is TGTGCCAGCAGCCAAGATCCGACAGGGATTCAGCTCGGCAAAAACATTCAGTACTTC.

The genes are TRBV12-3 or TRBV12-4 and TRBJ1-5; 9 bases agree with TRBD1. The CDR3 loop spans 13 amino acids. With V trimmed by 10 bases and J by 4 bases, 5 bases remained unmatched. For the CDR3, the DNA is TGTGCCATTCGACAGGGGGAAAATCAGCCCCAGCATTTT. Protein product: CAIRQGENQPQHF.

This chain joins TRBV4-3 and TRBJ2-2; no clear D. V was cut by 4 bases and J by 4 bases, with 10 bases left in between. Looked up from germline, CDR1 is LGHNA and CDR2 is YSLEER. The CDR3 loop spans 14 amino acids. CDR3 sequence: CASSRLLGTGELFF. DNA of the CDR3: TGCGCCAGCAGCCGTTTGCTGGGCACCGGGGAGCTGTTTTTT.

This chain links TRBV30 with TRBJ2-3; TRBD1 matches at 7 bases. The germline gives CDR1 GTSNPN, CDR2 SVGIG (reference sequence). This CDR3 has 14 residues. J lost 1 base, V lost 7 bases, and 8 bases had no gene match. In DNA, the CDR3 is TGTGCCTACCACAGGGGTGGGGGCACAGATACGCAGTATTTT. Amino acid sequence: CAYHRGGGTDTQYF.

The sample holds one count of this clone. The V and J genes are TRBV6-5 and TRBJ1-2; weak D call: TRBD1 (6 bases). Deletions cut 2 bases from V and 3 bases from J, with 10 bases between. CDR3 size: 14 residues. Germline V CDR1 and CDR2: MNHEY, SVGAGI. The CDR3 loop reads CASSYGGAHYGYTF. Written as DNA, the CDR3 is TGTGCCAGCAGTTACGGGGGGGCCCACTATGGCTACACCTTC.

The J gene is TRBJ2-7, the V gene TRBV6-1, with 8 bases matching TRBD1. V shed 6 bases, J shed 4 bases, and the junction held 8 bases outside the gene matches. This CDR3 contains 14 residues. Germline CDR1 MNHNS, CDR2 SASEGT. The CDR3 region has the DNA TGTGCCAGCAGCACGACAGGGGTTCGGTACGAGCAGTACTTC. The encoded protein is CASSTTGVRYEQYF.

V gene TRBV28 combines with J gene TRBJ2-5, with 8 bases aligning to TRBD2. J was trimmed by 1 base and V by 8 bases; bases with no gene match: 9. Germline V lookup: CDR1 MDHEN, CDR2 SYDVKM. This CDR3 has 15 residues. Here the CDR3 DNA reads TGTGCCAGCGGTGTTAGCGGGGTCCTCCAAGAGACCCAGTACTTC. Its protein is CASGVSGVLQETQYF.

The V and J genes are TRBV19 and TRBJ2-7; D is possibly TRBD1 (5 bases). Germline loops: CDR1 LNHDA, CDR2 SQIVND (reference sequence). The CDR3 covers 13 residues. Between the trimmed V and J ends, which lost 1 base and 4 bases, there was a span of 8 bases. CDR3 DNA: TGTGCCAGTAGTATAGGCCCAGGGTACGAGCAGTACTTC. Translating gives CASSIGPGYEQYF. The full variable domain, its missing parts supplied by reference TRBV19 and TRBJ2-7, is DGGITQSPKYLFRKEGQNVTLSCEQNLNHDAMYWYRQDPGQGLRLIYYSQIVNDFQKGDIAEGYSVSREKKESFPLTVTSAQKNPTAFYLCASSIGPGYEQYFGPGTRLTVT.

The rearrangement joins TRBV14 to TRBJ2-2, with D unresolved. Trimming cost V 2 bases and J 3 bases, with 7 bases left between them. The CDR3 extends over 14 amino acids. The V gene's germline CDR1 is SGHDN and CDR2 FVKESK. The CDR3 sequence: CASSQLQYTGELFF. The CDR3 nucleotides are TGTGCCAGCAGCCAATTACAGTACACCGGGGAGCTGTTTTTT. The full variable domain, rest sourced from reference TRBV14 and TRBJ2-2, is EAGVTQFPSHSVIEKGQTVTLRCDPISGHDNLYWYRRVMGKEIKFLLHFVKESKQDESGMPNNRFLAERTGGTYSTLKVQPAELEDSGVYFCASSQLQYTGELFFGEGSRLTVL.

The chain recombines TRBV7-3 with TRBJ1-1; tentatively, D is TRBD1 (6 bases). Germline V gene lookup returns CDR1 SGHTA and CDR2 FQGTGA. V lost 4 bases to trimming and J lost 0 bases, with 12 bases between them. This CDR3 region has 15 residues. The DNA for the CDR3 is TGTGCCAGCAGCTCCCTCGGACAGATGAACACTGAAGCTTTCTTT. It codes for CASSSLGQMNTEAFF.

The V and J genes are TRBV4-2 and TRBJ1-2, with 9 bases identical to TRBD1. Germline V lookup: CDR1 LGHNA, CDR2 YNFKEQ. The CDR3 spans 14 residues. V shed 1 base and J 6 bases; nucleotides not matched to a gene: 3. The CDR3 here is CASSQAQGAHGYTF. CDR3 in DNA: TGTGCCAGCAGCCAAGCACAGGGGGCCCATGGCTACACCTTC.

This rearrangement joins TRBV19 to TRBJ2-5; tentatively, D is TRBD2 (6 bases). With 4 bases removed from V and 4 bases from J, the gap between germline ends came to 19 bases. The CDR3 covers 16 residues. Germline CDR1 and CDR2: LNHDA and SQIVND (reference sequence). The CDR3 region is CASSTPFRNGGETQYF. The CDR3, as DNA: TGTGCCAGTAGTACACCTTTCCGTAACGGGGGAGAGACCCAGTACTTC.

This clone appeared once. This chain links TRBV18 with TRBJ2-6; 9 bases are shared with TRBD1. Germline-derived CDR1 and CDR2 are KGHSH and LQKENI. V trimming: 1 base; J trimming: 1 base; junction bases outside the gene matches: 5. The CDR3 length is 18 residues. The CDR3 here is CASSPLPGQGSGANVLTF. The CDR3 bases are TGTGCCAGCTCACCACTTCCGGGACAGGGATCTGGGGCCAACGTCCTGACTTTC.

The rearrangement joins TRBV19 to TRBJ2-3, with 10 nucleotides matching TRBD1. From germline, CDR1 is LNHDA and CDR2 SQIVND (reference sequence). The V and J ends lost 5 bases and 1 base, in that order; junction bases with no gene match: 3. The CDR3 spans 15 residues. This CDR3 is CASSVDRGGTDTQYF. The CDR3 nucleotides are TGTGCCAGTAGTGTGGACAGGGGGGGCACAGATACGCAGTATTTT.